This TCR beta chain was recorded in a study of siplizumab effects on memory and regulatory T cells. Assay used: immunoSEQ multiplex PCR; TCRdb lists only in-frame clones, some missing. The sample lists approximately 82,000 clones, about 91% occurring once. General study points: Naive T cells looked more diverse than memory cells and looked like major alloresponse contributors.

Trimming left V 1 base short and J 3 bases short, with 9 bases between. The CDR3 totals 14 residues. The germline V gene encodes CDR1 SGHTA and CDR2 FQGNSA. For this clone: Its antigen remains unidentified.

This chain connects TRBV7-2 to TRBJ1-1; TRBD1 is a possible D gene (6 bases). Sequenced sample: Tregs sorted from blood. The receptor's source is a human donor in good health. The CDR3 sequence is CASSLGRGYTEAFF. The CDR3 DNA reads TGTGCCAGCAGCTTAGGCAGGGGATACACTGAAGCTTTCTTT.